The T cell receptor (beta chain) under discussion was sequenced for a study of blood T cell repertoires in COVID-19. Study information: T cells, B-cell-depleted T cells, or PBMCs provided the cDNA or gDNA that served as material.

Methods used by the authors: Nucleated cell counts were estimated from reference gene primer amplification. Assay: immunoSEQ multiplex PCR; the TCRdb copy retains only in-frame clones and omits some. D and trimming come from the DNA, and the V and J calls and clone size come from that table. Counted here are 430,000 or so clones, roughly 90% occurring once; the ten biggest clones make up less than 2%. The table lists this clone with a few counts. Participants came from about 24 US areas, aged roughly 18 to 89 years. Clinical history as reported by participants underpinned cohort assignment. With V trimmed by 4 bases and J by 2 bases, 12 bases remained unmatched. CDR1 is SGHRS and CDR2 is YFSETQ in the germline V gene. The CDR3 length is 17 residues.

Sample: PBMCs or T cells enriched from blood (not recorded which). The source of this sequence is a woman aged 40 to 50 who had recovered from COVID-19. The rearrangement joins TRBV5-1 to TRBJ1-3; 7 bases are a match to TRBD1. The DNA of the CDR3 is TGCGCCAGCAGCCCGGAGGTAGGGGGCCGGACTGGAAACACCATATATTTT. Amino acids: CASSPEVGGRTGNTIYF.